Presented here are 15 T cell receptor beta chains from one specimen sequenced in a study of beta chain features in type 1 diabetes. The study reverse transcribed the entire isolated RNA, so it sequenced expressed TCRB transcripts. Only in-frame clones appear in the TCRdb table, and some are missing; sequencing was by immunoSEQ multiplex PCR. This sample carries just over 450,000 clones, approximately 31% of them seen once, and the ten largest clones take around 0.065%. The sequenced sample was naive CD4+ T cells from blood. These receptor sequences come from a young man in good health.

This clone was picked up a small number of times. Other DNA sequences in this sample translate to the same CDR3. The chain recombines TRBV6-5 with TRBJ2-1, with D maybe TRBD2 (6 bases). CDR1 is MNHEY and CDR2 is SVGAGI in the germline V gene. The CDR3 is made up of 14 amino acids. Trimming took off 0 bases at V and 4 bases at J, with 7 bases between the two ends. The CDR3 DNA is TGTGCCAGCAGTTACTCGGCGGGGTACAATGAGCAGTTCTTC. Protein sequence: CASSYSAGYNEQFF.

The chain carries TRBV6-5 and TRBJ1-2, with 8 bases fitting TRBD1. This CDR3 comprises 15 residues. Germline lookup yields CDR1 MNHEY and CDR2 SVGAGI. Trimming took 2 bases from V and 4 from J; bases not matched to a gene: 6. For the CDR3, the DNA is TGTGCCAGCAGTTACGGACGACAGGGGACCTATGGCTACACCTTC. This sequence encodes CASSYGRQGTYGYTF.

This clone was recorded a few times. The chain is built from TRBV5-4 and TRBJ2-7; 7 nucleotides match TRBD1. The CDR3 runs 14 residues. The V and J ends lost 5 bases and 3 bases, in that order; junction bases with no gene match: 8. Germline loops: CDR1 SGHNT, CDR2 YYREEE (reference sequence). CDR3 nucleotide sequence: TGTGCCAGCAGTCGGAGGACAGGAGGCTACGAGCAGTACTTC. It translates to CASSRRTGGYEQYF. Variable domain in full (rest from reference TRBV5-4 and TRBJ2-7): ETGVTQSPTHLIKTRGQQVTLRCSSQSGHNTVSWYQQALGQGPQFIFQYYREEENGRGNFPPRFSGLQFPNYSSELNVNALELDDSALYLCASSRRTGGYEQYFGPGTRLTVT.

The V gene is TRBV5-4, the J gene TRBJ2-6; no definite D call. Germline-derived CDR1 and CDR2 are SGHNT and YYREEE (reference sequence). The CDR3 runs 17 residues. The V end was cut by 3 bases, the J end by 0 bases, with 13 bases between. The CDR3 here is CASSSKLLTSGANVLTF. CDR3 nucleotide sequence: TGTGCCAGCAGCTCCAAGCTCCTCACCTCTGGGGCCAACGTCCTGACTTTC. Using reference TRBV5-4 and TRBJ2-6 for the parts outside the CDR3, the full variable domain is ETGVTQSPTHLIKTRGQQVTLRCSSQSGHNTVSWYQQALGQGPQFIFQYYREEENGRGNFPPRFSGLQFPNYSSELNVNALELDDSALYLCASSSKLLTSGANVLTFGAGSRLTVL.

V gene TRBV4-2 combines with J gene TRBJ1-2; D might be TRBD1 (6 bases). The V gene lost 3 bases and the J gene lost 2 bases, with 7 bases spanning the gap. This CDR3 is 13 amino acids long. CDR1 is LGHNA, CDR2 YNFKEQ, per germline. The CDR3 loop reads CASSQGANYGYTF. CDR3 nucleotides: TGTGCCAGCAGCCAGGGGGCCAACTATGGCTACACCTTC.

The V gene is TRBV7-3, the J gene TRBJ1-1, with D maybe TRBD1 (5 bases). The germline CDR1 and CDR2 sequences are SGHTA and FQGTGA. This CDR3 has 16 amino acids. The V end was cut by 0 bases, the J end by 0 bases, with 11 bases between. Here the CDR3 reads CASSLTPRDLNTEAFF. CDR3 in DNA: TGTGCCAGCAGCTTAACTCCGCGGGACCTGAACACTGAAGCTTTCTTT.

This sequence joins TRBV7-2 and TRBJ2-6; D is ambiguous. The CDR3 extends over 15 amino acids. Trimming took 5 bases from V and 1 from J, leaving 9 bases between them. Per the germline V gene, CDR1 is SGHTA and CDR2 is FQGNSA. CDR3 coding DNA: TGTGCCAGCAGCCCAGTGGGGTCTGGGGCCAACGTCCTGACTTTC. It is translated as CASSPVGSGANVLTF.

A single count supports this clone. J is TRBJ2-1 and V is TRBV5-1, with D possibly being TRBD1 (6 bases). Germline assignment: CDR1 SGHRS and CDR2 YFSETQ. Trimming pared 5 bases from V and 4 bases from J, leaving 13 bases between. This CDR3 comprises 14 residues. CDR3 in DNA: TGCGCCAGCAGTAGGCAGGGGTTATACAATGAGCAGTTCTTC. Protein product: CASSRQGLYNEQFF. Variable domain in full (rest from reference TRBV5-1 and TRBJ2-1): KAGVTQTPRYLIKTRGQQVTLSCSPISGHRSVSWYQQTPGQGLQFLFEYFSETQRNKGNFPGRFSGRQFSNSRSEMNVSTLELGDSALYLCASSRQGLYNEQFFGPGTRLTVL.

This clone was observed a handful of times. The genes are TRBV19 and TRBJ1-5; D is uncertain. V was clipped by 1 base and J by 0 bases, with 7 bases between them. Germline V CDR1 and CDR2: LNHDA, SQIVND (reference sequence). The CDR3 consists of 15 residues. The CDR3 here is CASSIVTLSNQPQHF. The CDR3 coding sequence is TGTGCCAGTAGTATAGTGACCCTTAGCAATCAGCCCCAGCATTTT.

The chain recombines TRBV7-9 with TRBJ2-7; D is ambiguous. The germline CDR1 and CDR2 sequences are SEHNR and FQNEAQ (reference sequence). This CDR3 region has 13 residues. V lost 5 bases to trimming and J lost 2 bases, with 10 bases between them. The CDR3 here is CASSPSSTYEQYF. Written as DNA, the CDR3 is TGTGCCAGCAGCCCGAGCTCAACCTACGAGCAGTACTTC.

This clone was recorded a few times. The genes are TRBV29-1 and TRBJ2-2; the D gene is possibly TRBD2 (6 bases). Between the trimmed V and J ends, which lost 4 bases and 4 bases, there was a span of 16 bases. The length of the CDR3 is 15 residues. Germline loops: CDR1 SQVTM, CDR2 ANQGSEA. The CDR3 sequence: CSVGASGVITGELFF. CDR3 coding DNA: TGCAGCGTTGGGGCCTCGGGGGTTATCACCGGGGAGCTGTTTTTT.

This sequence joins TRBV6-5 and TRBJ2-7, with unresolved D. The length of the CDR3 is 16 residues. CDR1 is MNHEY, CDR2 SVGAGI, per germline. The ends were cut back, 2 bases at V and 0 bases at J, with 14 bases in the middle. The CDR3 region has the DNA TGTGCCAGCAGTTACGCGAGAGGTCGGAGCTCCTACGAGCAGTACTTC. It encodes CASSYARGRSSYEQYF.

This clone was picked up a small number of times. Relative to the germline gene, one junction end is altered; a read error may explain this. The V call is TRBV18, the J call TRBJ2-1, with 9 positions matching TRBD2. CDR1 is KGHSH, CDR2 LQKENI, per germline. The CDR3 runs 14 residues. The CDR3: CASSSPRTSVGQFF. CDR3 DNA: TGTGCCAGCTCATCACCCCGGACTAGCGTAGGGCAGTTCTTC. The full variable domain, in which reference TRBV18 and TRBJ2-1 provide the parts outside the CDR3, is NAGVMQNPRHLVRRRGQEARLRCSPMKGHSHVYWYRQLPEEGLKFMVYLQKENIIDESGMPKERFSAEFPKEGPSILRIQQVVRGDSAAYFCASSSPRTSVGQFFGPGTRLTVL.

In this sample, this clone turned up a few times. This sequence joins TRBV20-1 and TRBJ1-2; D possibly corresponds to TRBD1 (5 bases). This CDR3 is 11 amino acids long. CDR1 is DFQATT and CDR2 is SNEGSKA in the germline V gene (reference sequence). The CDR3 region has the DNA TGCACCGTAGGCAGGGCCTATGGCTACACCTTC. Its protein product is CTVGRAYGYTF.

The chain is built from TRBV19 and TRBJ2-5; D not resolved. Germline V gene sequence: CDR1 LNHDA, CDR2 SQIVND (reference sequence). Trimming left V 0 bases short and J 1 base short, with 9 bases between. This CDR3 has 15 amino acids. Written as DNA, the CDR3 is TGTGCCAGTAGTATAGATTTACGGATCCAAGAGACCCAGTACTTC. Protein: CASSIDLRIQETQYF. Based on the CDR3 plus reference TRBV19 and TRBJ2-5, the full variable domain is DGGITQSPKYLFRKEGQNVTLSCEQNLNHDAMYWYRQDPGQGLRLIYYSQIVNDFQKGDIAEGYSVSREKKESFPLTVTSAQKNPTAFYLCASSIDLRIQETQYFGPGTRLLVL.